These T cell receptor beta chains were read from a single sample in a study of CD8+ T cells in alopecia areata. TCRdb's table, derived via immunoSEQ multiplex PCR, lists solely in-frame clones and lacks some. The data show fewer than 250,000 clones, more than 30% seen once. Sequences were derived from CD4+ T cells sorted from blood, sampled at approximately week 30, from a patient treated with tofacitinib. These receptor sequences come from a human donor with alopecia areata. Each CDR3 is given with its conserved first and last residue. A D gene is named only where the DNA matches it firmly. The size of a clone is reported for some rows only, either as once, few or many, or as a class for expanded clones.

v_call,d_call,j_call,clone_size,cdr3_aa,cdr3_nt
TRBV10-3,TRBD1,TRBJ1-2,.,CAISGGQGDGYTF,TGTGCCATCAGTGGAGGACAGGGAGACGGCTACACCTTC
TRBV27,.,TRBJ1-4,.,CASSRTENEKLFF,TGTGCCAGCAGTCGGACGGAGAATGAAAAACTGTTTTTT
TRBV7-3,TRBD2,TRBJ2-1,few,CASSSQGGLAGQQFF,TGTGCCAGCAGCTCACAGGGAGGGCTAGCGGGCCAGCAGTTCTTC
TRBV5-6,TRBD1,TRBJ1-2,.,CASSFRDRVGYGYTF,TGTGCCAGCAGCTTCCGGGACAGGGTTGGCTATGGCTACACCTTC
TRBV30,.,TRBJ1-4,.,CAWSESSLDKLFF,TGTGCCTGGAGTGAGTCCTCTTTGGATAAACTGTTTTTT
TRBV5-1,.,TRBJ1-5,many,CASSLDASNQPQHF,TGCGCCAGCAGCTTGGACGCTAGTAATCAGCCCCAGCATTTT
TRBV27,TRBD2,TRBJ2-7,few,CASSTRLAGVYEQYF,TGTGCCAGCAGCACACGACTAGCGGGAGTCTACGAGCAGTACTTC
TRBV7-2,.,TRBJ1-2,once,CASSRAGGVGNYGYTF,TGTGCCAGCAGCCGGGCCGGGGGGGTAGGCAACTATGGCTACACCTTC
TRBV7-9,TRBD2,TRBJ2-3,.,CASSLGTSGRADTQYF,TGTGCCAGCAGCTTAGGGACTAGCGGGAGGGCAGATACGCAGTATTTT
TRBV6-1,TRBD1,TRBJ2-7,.,CASHRGEYEQYF,TGTGCCAGCCACAGGGGAGAGTACGAGCAGTACTTC
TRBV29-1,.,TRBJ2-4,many,CSVDWRGQNIQYF,TGCAGCGTTGACTGGCGGGGGCAAAACATTCAGTACTTC
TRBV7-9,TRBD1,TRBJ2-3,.,CASSLEGTEQYF,TGTGCCAGCAGCTTAGAGGGGACAGAGCAGTATTTT
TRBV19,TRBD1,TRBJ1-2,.,CAGRTGSYGYTF,TGTGCCGGAAGGACAGGGTCTTATGGCTACACCTTC
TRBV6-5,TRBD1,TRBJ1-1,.,CASSRKVRGGEAFF,TGTGCCAGCAGCCGCAAAGTCAGGGGGGGTGAAGCTTTCTTT
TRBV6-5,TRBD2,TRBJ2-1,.,CASSPGTSGRNEQFF,TGTGCCAGCAGTCCCGGGACTAGTGGTCGTAACGAGCAGTTCTTC
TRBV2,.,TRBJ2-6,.,CASSEPQGLSGANVLTF,TGTGCCAGCAGTGAACCACAGGGACTCTCTGGGGCCAACGTCCTGACTTTC
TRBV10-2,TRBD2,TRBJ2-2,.,CASATGTSGGPSGELFF,TGCGCCAGCGCAACCGGGACTAGCGGGGGGCCGTCCGGGGAGCTGTTTTTT
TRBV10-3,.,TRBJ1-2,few,CAIREEPGPGFYGYTF,TGTGCCATCAGGGAAGAACCGGGCCCGGGTTTCTATGGCTACACCTTC
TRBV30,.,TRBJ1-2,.,CASSARGRGYTF,TGTGCCTCCTCGGCCAGGGGCAGGGGCTACACCTTC
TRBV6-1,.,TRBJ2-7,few,CASSVNYEQYF,TGTGCCAGCAGCGTAAACTACGAGCAGTACTTC
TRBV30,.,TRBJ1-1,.,CAWSALGEWGTEAFF,TGTGCCTGGAGTGCCTTGGGGGAGTGGGGCACTGAAGCTTTCTTT
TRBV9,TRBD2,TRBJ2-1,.,CASSGGLAGSYNEQFF,TGTGCCAGCAGCGGGGGACTAGCGGGCTCCTACAATGAGCAGTTCTTC
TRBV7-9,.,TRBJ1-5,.,CANQAGLEGNQPQHF,TGTGCGAATCAGGCGGGGCTGGAGGGCAATCAGCCCCAGCATTTT
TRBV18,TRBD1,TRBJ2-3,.,CASSGQTGATDTQYF,TGTGCCAGCTCAGGCCAGACAGGGGCCACAGATACGCAGTATTTT
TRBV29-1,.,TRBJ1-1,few,CSVEPQGGTEAFF,TGCAGCGTTGAACCACAGGGAGGGACTGAAGCTTTCTTT
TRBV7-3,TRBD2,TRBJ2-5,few,CASSRGLAGVETQYF,TGTGCCAGCAGCCGTGGACTAGCGGGAGTAGAGACCCAGTACTTC
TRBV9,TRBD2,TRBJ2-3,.,CASSVSTSGGGDTQYF,TGTGCCAGCAGCGTAAGCACTAGCGGGGGCGGGGATACGCAGTATTTT
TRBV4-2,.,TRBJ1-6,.,CASSQGGFGDNSPLHF,TGTGCCAGCAGCCAAGGCGGGTTTGGGGATAATTCACCCCTCCACTTT
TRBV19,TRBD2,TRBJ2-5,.,CASSPPRREAYQETQYF,TGTGCCAGTAGTCCCCCCCGGCGGGAGGCGTACCAAGAGACCCAGTACTTC
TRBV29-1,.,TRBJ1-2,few,CSVSRETYGYTF,TGCAGCGTCTCCCGGGAGACCTATGGCTACACCTTC
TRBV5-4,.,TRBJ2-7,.,CASSFWSSYEQYF,TGTGCCAGCAGCTTCTGGAGCTCCTACGAGCAGTACTTC
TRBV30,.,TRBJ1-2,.,CAWSVHRNYGYTF,TGTGCCTGGAGTGTGCACAGGAACTATGGCTACACCTTC
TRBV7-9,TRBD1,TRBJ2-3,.,CASSPLMTGGSTDTQYF,TGTGCCAGCAGCCCATTAATGACAGGGGGGTCCACAGATACGCAGTATTTT
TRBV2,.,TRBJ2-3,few,CARRDLVFRTDTQYF,TGTGCCAGACGAGACTTAGTCTTTCGCACAGATACGCAGTATTTT